The 27 T cell receptor beta chains below were found in one sample sequenced in a study of T-cell reconstitution after alpha-beta-depleted transplantation in children. Unique molecular identifiers were incorporated into the prepared TCRbeta library. Each CDR3 protein is one row after TCRdb ran MiXCR on the PCR reads. Of approximately 500,000 distinct CDR3 sequences listed, 25% to 30% are singletons. The sequenced sample was PBMCs, obtained before TCRalphabeta/CD19-depleted stem cell transplant. The receptors come from a boy younger than two with Wiskott-Aldrich syndrome, due to receive a stem cell transplant.

This clonotype was seen a few times. V and J are TRBV3-1 and TRBJ2-1; the match to TRBD2 covers 8 bases. V lost 1 base and J lost 2; bases outside the gene matches: 7. The CDR3 consists of 17 residues. Germline values: CDR1 LGHDT, CDR2 YNNKEL (reference sequence). CDR3 sequence reads: CASSQARTSSTYNEQFF. The CDR3 bases are TGTGCCAGCAGCCAAGCACGGACTAGCAGTACCTACAATGAGCAGTTCTTC.

The V and J genes are TRBV5-5 and TRBJ2-7, with 9 bases identical to TRBD2. With V trimmed by 4 bases and J by 2 bases, 7 bases remained unmatched. The CDR3 totals 15 residues. Germline loops: CDR1 SGHKS, CDR2 YYEKEE (reference sequence). The CDR3 region has the DNA TGTGCCAGCAGCCCGCGGACTAGCGTAGCCTACGAGCAGTACTTC. It translates to CASSPRTSVAYEQYF.

This clonotype was recorded a few times. The V call is TRBV20-1, the J call TRBJ2-7; possible D gene TRBD2, 6 bases. V lost 5 bases to trimming and J lost 1 base, with 9 bases between them. The CDR3 loop spans 12 amino acids. Germline V gene data show CDR1 as DFQATT and CDR2 as SNEGSKA (reference sequence). DNA of the CDR3: TGCAGTGCTCGACTAGATTCCTACGAGCAGTACTTC. Amino acids: CSARLDSYEQYF.

In this sample, this clonotype turned up a few times. The chain combines TRBV2 with TRBJ2-1, with D unclear. Germline V gene sequence: CDR1 SNHLY, CDR2 FYNNEI. The CDR3 length is 14 residues. V was cut by 4 bases and J by 8 bases, with 15 bases left in between. The DNA for the CDR3 is TGTGCCAGCAGTGGCGAGCTTCTAGTTGATGAGCAGTTCTTC. It codes for CASSGELLVDEQFF. Variable domain in full (rest from reference TRBV2 and TRBJ2-1): EPEVTQTPSHQVTQMGQEVILRCVPISNHLYFYWYRQILGQKVEFLVSFYNNEISEKSEIFDDQFSVERPDGSNFTLKIRSTKLEDSAMYFCASSGELLVDEQFFGPGTRLTVL.

This clonotype came up a few times. J is TRBJ2-5 and V is TRBV5-1; D is ambiguous. Germline loops: CDR1 SGHRS, CDR2 YFSETQ. Trimming pared 0 bases from V and 4 bases from J, leaving 13 bases between. This CDR3 is 15 amino acids long. CDR3 residues: CASSLGLQMPETQYF. CDR3 in DNA: TGCGCCAGCAGCTTGGGACTCCAGATGCCAGAGACCCAGTACTTC.

This clonotype was seen a few times. The V and J genes are TRBV5-1 and TRBJ2-7; the D call may be TRBD1 or TRBD2 (5 bases each). The germline V gene has CDR1 SGHRS and CDR2 YFSETQ. The V end was cut by 4 bases, the J end by 3 bases, with 14 bases between. The CDR3 totals 14 residues. The CDR3 sequence: CASSRGGADYEQYF. In nucleotides, the CDR3 is TGCGCCAGCAGCCGTGGGGGAGCCGACTACGAGCAGTACTTC. The full variable domain, rest sourced from reference TRBV5-1 and TRBJ2-7, is KAGVTQTPRYLIKTRGQQVTLSCSPISGHRSVSWYQQTPGQGLQFLFEYFSETQRNKGNFPGRFSGRQFSNSRSEMNVSTLELGDSALYLCASSRGGADYEQYFGPGTRLTVT.

The J gene is TRBJ2-2, the V gene TRBV7-9; 9 bases are a match to TRBD1. The CDR3 is 13 amino acids. Looked up from germline, CDR1 is SEHNR and CDR2 is FQNEAQ (reference sequence). After removal of 10 bases from V and 7 bases from J, the junction contained 7 bases not matched to a gene. The DNA for the CDR3 is TGTGCCACCGGACAGGGGAAAGGCGGGGAGCTGTTTTTT. This gives the protein CATGQGKGGELFF.

V gene TRBV20-1 combines with J gene TRBJ2-1; TRBD2 might be the D (6 bases). The ends were cut back, 0 bases at V and 0 bases at J, with 9 bases in the middle. This CDR3 is 15 amino acids long. CDR1 is DFQATT and CDR2 is SNEGSKA in the germline V gene (reference sequence). CDR3 sequence: CSARDYGSSYNEQFF. Written as DNA, the CDR3 is TGCAGTGCTAGAGATTACGGGAGCTCCTACAATGAGCAGTTCTTC.

This clonotype showed up just a few times. An end of the junction differs from the germline gene, which may be a read error. The V call is TRBV7-8, the J call TRBJ2-7; 7 bases align to TRBD2. The CDR3 extends over 14 amino acids. From germline, CDR1 is SGHVS and CDR2 FQNEAQ. The CDR3 is CASSPSGLPYVQYF. In DNA form, the CDR3 reads TGTGCCAGCAGCCCCTCGGGACTACCCTACGTGCAGTACTTC. The whole variable domain, remainder taken from reference TRBV7-8 and TRBJ2-7, is GAGVSQSPRYKVAKRGQDVALRCDPISGHVSLFWYQQALGQGPEFLTYFQNEAQLDKSGLPSDRFFAERPEGSVSTLKIQRTQQEDSAVYLCASSPSGLPYVQYFGPGTRLTVT.

This clonotype has a handful of counts. This chain connects TRBV12-3 or TRBV12-4 to TRBJ2-5, with D unresolved. This CDR3 region has 14 residues. V lost 1 base and J 7 bases, leaving 13 bases between the germline ends. CDR3 amino acids: CASSLGVEIGTQYF. The CDR3, as DNA: TGTGCCAGCAGTTTAGGGGTGGAGATTGGGACCCAGTACTTC.

In this sample, this clonotype turned up a few times. V usage is TRBV25-1 and J usage is TRBJ2-1; D is uncertain. The CDR3 is 12 residues long. Trimming took 1 base from V and 7 from J, leaving 5 bases between them. CDR1 is MGHDK and CDR2 is SYGVNS in the germline V gene. The DNA of the CDR3 is TGTGCCAGCAGTGAATTGGGAAATGAGCAGTTCTTC. Translating gives CASSELGNEQFF.

The chain is built from TRBV5-1 and TRBJ2-7; 8 nucleotides align to TRBD1. CDR3 length: 17 residues. The V gene end was trimmed by 0 bases and the J gene end by 0 bases; junction bases not matched to a gene: 8. Per germline, CDR1 SGHRS and CDR2 YFSETQ. Written as DNA, the CDR3 is TGCGCCAGCAGCTTGGTCCAGGGGACAGGTTACTCCTACGAGCAGTACTTC. Amino acid sequence: CASSLVQGTGYSYEQYF.

This chain connects TRBV30 to TRBJ2-7, with a weak D call TRBD2 (5 bases). This CDR3 has 13 amino acids. Germline V gene sequence: CDR1 GTSNPN, CDR2 SVGIG (reference sequence). The ends were cut back, 4 bases at V and 4 bases at J, with 14 bases in the middle. The CDR3 sequence: CAWTTGWEYEQYF. In DNA, the CDR3 is TGTGCCTGGACGACTGGCTGGGAGTACGAGCAGTACTTC.

This rearrangement joins TRBV4-2 to TRBJ2-1; D is uncertain. The length of the CDR3 is 18 residues. V was shortened by 0 bases and J by 0 bases, with 15 bases between the two germline ends. Germline V lookup: CDR1 LGHNA, CDR2 YNFKEQ. The CDR3 DNA sequence: TGTGCCAGCAGCCAAGACACGATGACAACGAGCTCCTACAATGAGCAGTTCTTC. It specifies CASSQDTMTTSSYNEQFF.

The table lists this clonotype with many counts. The V and J genes are TRBV30 and TRBJ1-1; no clear D. The CDR3 totals 12 residues. Looked up from germline, CDR1 is GTSNPN and CDR2 is SVGIG (reference sequence). The ends were cut back, 2 bases at V and 2 bases at J, with 6 bases in the middle. This chain's CDR3 is CAWSNGNTEAFF. The CDR3 bases are TGTGCCTGGAGTAACGGAAACACTGAAGCTTTCTTT.

Only a few counts were recorded for this clonotype. The J gene is TRBJ1-5, the V gene TRBV6-1; TRBD1 agrees at 7 bases. Trimming took 6 bases from V and 3 from J; bases not matched to a gene: 11. The CDR3 is 16 amino acids. Germline V gene sequence: CDR1 MNHNS, CDR2 SASEGT. CDR3 nucleotide sequence: TGTGCCAGCAGCCCGGGACGGGGACAGATCAATCAGCCCCAGCATTTT. Translating it yields CASSPGRGQINQPQHF.

This clonotype was seen only a few times. The chain carries TRBV5-1 and TRBJ2-4, with D possibly being TRBD2 (6 bases). The CDR3 contains 15 residues. V was cut by 2 bases and J by 1 base, with 10 bases left in between. In germline, CDR1 is SGHRS, CDR2 YFSETQ. The CDR3 DNA reads as TGCGCCAGCAGCTTTTACGGGAGTGCCAAAAACATTCAGTACTTC. It encodes CASSFYGSAKNIQYF.

This clonotype occurred a few times. This chain uses TRBV30 with TRBJ2-5, with D hard to call. The CDR3 has 13 amino acids. Trimming shortened V by 2 bases and J by 5 bases, and 12 bases separated the two germline ends. Germline lookup yields CDR1 GTSNPN and CDR2 SVGIG (reference sequence). CDR3 residues: CAWSRQVSETQYF. CDR3 DNA: TGTGCCTGGAGTAGGCAGGTTTCTGAGACCCAGTACTTC.

The genes are TRBV2 and TRBJ2-7; D ambiguous. Looked up from germline, CDR1 is SNHLY and CDR2 is FYNNEI. This CDR3 is 11 amino acids long. V lost 3 bases and J lost 3, with 3 bases in between. In DNA, the CDR3 is TGTGCCAGCAGTGATGTCTACGAGCAGTACTTC. Translation gives CASSDVYEQYF.

This clonotype was seen once. The chain joins TRBV30 to TRBJ2-5, with TRBD2 matching 10 bases. The CDR3 extends over 16 amino acids. J gave up 11 bases and V 0 bases, and 15 bases lay outside the gene matches. Germline values: CDR1 GTSNPN, CDR2 SVGIG (reference sequence). The CDR3: CAWSVGTSVSYNEQYF. The DNA for the CDR3 is TGTGCCTGGAGTGTAGGGACTAGCGTTTCCTACAATGAGCAGTACTTC.

The chain carries TRBV5-1 and TRBJ2-3; TRBD2 might be the D (6 bases). Per the germline V gene, CDR1 is SGHRS and CDR2 is YFSETQ. The CDR3 length is 13 residues. V lost 6 bases, J lost 4 bases, and 12 bases lay in between. DNA for the CDR3: TGCGCCAGCAAACGGGAGATCTCAGATACGCAGTATTTT. It specifies CASKREISDTQYF.

This rearrangement joins TRBV19 to TRBJ1-5; 8 nucleotides align to TRBD1. The germline gives CDR1 LNHDA, CDR2 SQIVND (reference sequence). CDR3 length: 15 amino acids. V trimming: 5 bases; J trimming: 3 bases; junction bases outside the gene matches: 6. The DNA of the CDR3 is TGTGCCAGTAGTCTACAGGGGGTTTTCAATCAGCCCCAGCATTTT. Its translation: CASSLQGVFNQPQHF.

This clonotype has more than one count but fewer than ten. This chain connects TRBV4-1 to TRBJ2-1; TRBD2 aligns across 8 bases. The CDR3 consists of 14 residues. The V segment lost 1 base and the J segment 5 bases; nucleotides outside the gene matches: 1. The germline V gene has CDR1 MGHRA and CDR2 YSYEKL. The CDR3 spells CASSQAGGDNEQFF. The CDR3 bases are TGCGCCAGCAGCCAAGCGGGAGGGGACAATGAGCAGTTCTTC.

This clonotype was counted a few times. The chain links TRBV9 to TRBJ2-1, with TRBD2 matching over 15 bases. Germline V gives CDR1 SGDLS, CDR2 YYNGEE. Trimming cost V 3 bases and J 9 bases; bases outside gene matches: 10. This CDR3 has 17 residues. CDR3 bases: TGTGCCAGCAGCGGTCTCACGGGACTAGCGGGAGGTGGTGAGCAGTTCTTC. Amino acids: CASSGLTGLAGGGEQFF.

This clonotype has a handful of counts. V gene TRBV27 combines with J gene TRBJ2-5; 10 bases are shared with TRBD1. V trimming: 0 bases; J trimming: 6 bases; junction bases outside the gene matches: 7. Germline-derived CDR1 and CDR2 are MNHEY and SMNVEV (reference sequence). CDR3 size: 16 residues. The DNA of the CDR3 is TGTGCCAGCAGTTTATCGATCGGGACAGGGGCGAAGACCCAGTACTTC. Amino acids: CASSLSIGTGAKTQYF.

The chain combines TRBV5-1 with TRBJ2-1; 13 bases map to TRBD2. The CDR3 has 16 amino acids. J lost 9 bases, V lost 2 bases, and 8 bases had no gene match. Germline V CDR1 and CDR2: SGHRS, YFSETQ. The CDR3 coding sequence is TGCGCCAGCAGCTTTGCTGGGACTAGCGGGAATCGTGAGCAGTTCTTC. This encodes CASSFAGTSGNREQFF.

The chain is built from TRBV19 and TRBJ2-2; 12 nucleotides align to TRBD1. V lost 3 bases and J lost 3; bases outside the gene matches: 5. The germline V gene encodes CDR1 LNHDA and CDR2 SQIVND (reference sequence). There are 17 residues in the CDR3. CDR3 in amino acids: CASSIHGTGGHTGELFF. The CDR3 bases are TGTGCCAGTAGTATCCACGGGACAGGGGGCCACACCGGGGAGCTGTTTTTT.